The sequence of this T cell receptor beta chain was determined in a study of T-cell memory formation after mild COVID-19. Trimming left V 5 bases short and J 0 bases short, with 18 bases between. Germline lookup yields CDR1 SEHNR and CDR2 FQNEAQ (reference sequence). This CDR3 has 17 amino acids. There are a few counts of this clonotype. Its antigen is currently unknown. Notes on the study in general: Contracting CD4+ clones sat mainly in CM and EM; CD8+ in EMRA.

Sample barcodes and UMIs were carried by the TCR alpha and TCR beta cDNA libraries that 5'RACE generated with constant-segment primers. One entry per CDR3 protein, called by TCRdb with MiXCR from the 5' RACE reads. The sample consists of about 170,000 distinct CDR3 sequences, over 10% of them appearing once. The J gene is TRBJ2-3, the V gene TRBV7-9; maybe TRBD2 (6 bases). Specimen: PBMCs or a T cell subset sorted from them (not recorded which). This clonotype originated in a man younger than 35 who had mild COVID-19 (a few samples of this study predate the infection). Cell type and time point are not known. The CDR3 loop reads CASSPRKLGTSTDTQYF. The CDR3 DNA follows: TGTGCCAGCAGCCCTAGGAAGCTGGGGACTAGCACAGATACGCAGTATTTT.